The rows below give T cell receptor beta chains drawn from one sample of a study of blood T cell repertoires in COVID-19. Profiled with immunoSEQ multiplex PCR; TCRdb holds only in-frame clones, not every one. The sample records 360,000 or so clones, about 90% being singletons. The sequencing input was PBMCs or T cells enriched from blood (not recorded which). These receptor sequences come from a woman aged 30 to 39 who had recovered from COVID-19. Each CDR3 is given without its conserved first and last residue. Rows give clone size only sometimes, using once, few, many, or a class for an expanded clone.

CDR3aa	v_gene	j_gene	len	abundance
ASSVGRGSYEQY	TRBV9	TRBJ2-7	12	-
ASSQGEASSYNEQF	TRBV4-1	TRBJ2-1	14	-
ASSFLPTDRGGYT	TRBV27	TRBJ1-2	13	-
ASSTQGVSGQETQY	TRBV28	TRBJ2-5	14	-
ASSLRLAGGYEQF	TRBV27	TRBJ2-1	13	-
ASSSNRGRLYNEQF	TRBV6-6	TRBJ2-1	14	-
ASRGEGQGQPQH	TRBV6-5	TRBJ1-5	12	-
ATQGAGELF	TRBV24-1	TRBJ2-2	9	once
ASSPLAGGSSTDTQY	TRBV7-6	TRBJ2-3	15	-
ASSDPERGGSEYNEQF	TRBV2	TRBJ2-1	16	-
ASSSDRGGYEQY	TRBV6-5	TRBJ2-7	12	-
ASSIFGTEVAGGRSSYNEQF	TRBV19	TRBJ2-1	20	-
ASSAPGLAVTDTQY	TRBV2	TRBJ2-3	14	-
ASSSLNRVKAF	TRBV27	TRBJ1-1	11	-
ASSATGGLNEKLF	TRBV7-2	TRBJ1-4	13	-
ASSLTAGEANTGELF	TRBV5-1	TRBJ2-2	15	once
AISAWRGPGLAGEAYEQY	TRBV10-3	TRBJ2-7	18	once
ASLAETGDTQY	TRBV6-5	TRBJ2-3	11	few
ASSLPPRLAGGNEQF	TRBV7-2	TRBJ2-1	15	-
ASSAWTGRAF	TRBV2	TRBJ1-1	10	-
ASSPGRGGYT	TRBV6-5	TRBJ1-2	10	-
ASTSSGSSYNEQF	TRBV6-5	TRBJ2-1	13	-
ASSRYGQGTYEQY	TRBV27	TRBJ2-7	13	-
ASRTPGQNYGYT	TRBV6-5	TRBJ1-2	12	-
ASSVSGTDLSGANVLT	TRBV9	TRBJ2-6	16	-
ASSYTGTEAF	TRBV6-2/TRBV6-3	TRBJ1-1	10	-
ASSFWSGEWNEKLF	TRBV7-9	TRBJ1-4	14	-
AWSLGGVRIETQY	TRBV30	TRBJ2-5	13	-
ASSSSTDAYEQY	TRBV7-9	TRBJ2-7	12	-
ATWDRGGQPQH	TRBV6-5	TRBJ1-5	11	-
ASSLGPTGNQPQH	TRBV13	TRBJ1-5	13	-
ASRGAIETQY	TRBV6-5	TRBJ2-5	10	-
ASSESAEEIVYNEQF	TRBV6-1	TRBJ2-1	15	-
ASSLARGRGMYEQY	TRBV7-9	TRBJ2-7	14	-
ASSVTGEAIY	TRBV2	TRBJ1-3	10	-
ASSITGGGEQY	TRBV19	TRBJ2-7	11	-
AWSVVGGSGYT	TRBV30	TRBJ1-2	11	-
ASSVFIAGGPGNTGELF	TRBV9	TRBJ2-2	17	-
ASSGGTSGTGELF	TRBV9	TRBJ2-2	13	few
ASSGTWGQPQH	TRBV19	TRBJ1-5	11	-
ASNRGSLRLYDSTEAF	TRBV28	TRBJ1-1	16	-
SVVGDFDEKLF	TRBV29-1	TRBJ1-4	11	-
ASSEQGETQY	TRBV2	TRBJ2-5	10	-
ASRAGGLYEQY	TRBV28	TRBJ2-7	11	-
ASPDRDRAGYT	TRBV6-5	TRBJ1-2	11	once
ASSLGSGAPYNEQF	TRBV7-9	TRBJ2-1	14	-
ASSFTDTIY	TRBV12-3/TRBV12-4	TRBJ1-3	9	-
ASSQEQGTSSPLH	TRBV4-1	TRBJ1-6	13	-
ASSLGTGVPYEQY	TRBV5-1	TRBJ2-7	13	-